These 8 T cell receptor beta chains share one sample of origin, sequenced in a study of blood T cell repertoires in COVID-19. Measured with immunoSEQ multiplex PCR; TCRdb has only the in-frame clones, and not every one. Of under 120,000 clones in the sample, less than 80% were seen once. The sequencing sample was made of peripheral blood. These receptors all stem from a man between 65 and 79 years old with active or convalescent COVID-19.

V and J are TRBV12-5 and TRBJ2-7, with D possibly being TRBD2 (7 bases). Trimming pared 0 bases from V and 3 bases from J, leaving 12 bases between. From germline, CDR1 is LGHNT and CDR2 FRNRAP. The CDR3 length is 15 residues. Here the CDR3 DNA reads TGTGCTAGTGGTTTGGTAGGGGGAGGGGGCTACGAGCAGTACTTC. It yields the protein CASGLVGGGGYEQYF. The whole variable domain, remainder taken from reference TRBV12-5 and TRBJ2-7, is DARVTQTPRHKVTEMGQEVTMRCQPILGHNTVFWYRQTMMQGLELLAYFRNRAPLDDSGMPKDRFSAEMPDATLATLKIQPSEPRDSAVYFCASGLVGGGGYEQYFGPGTRLTVT.

This chain uses TRBV9 with TRBJ1-2; 9 nucleotides align to TRBD1. Germline V CDR1 and CDR2: SGDLS, YYNGEE. The CDR3 length is 16 residues. With 0 bases clipped from V and 6 bases from J, the junction kept 9 bases outside the gene matches. CDR3 protein: CASSVASRQGGDGYTF. In DNA form, the CDR3 reads TGTGCCAGCAGCGTAGCTAGCAGACAGGGGGGAGATGGCTACACCTTC.

The chain combines TRBV11-2 with TRBJ2-1, with a possible D match to TRBD2 (5 bases). The CDR3 has 14 amino acids. Deletions cut 5 bases from V and 0 bases from J, with 8 bases between. Per germline, CDR1 SGHAT and CDR2 FQNNGV. This chain's CDR3 is CASSLRDSYNEQFF. The CDR3 bases are TGTGCCAGCAGCCTCCGGGACTCCTACAATGAGCAGTTCTTC.

The chain joins TRBV6-1 to TRBJ2-7; the D gene is possibly TRBD2 (6 bases). Germline V gives CDR1 MNHNS, CDR2 SASEGT. Trimming pared 5 bases from V and 3 bases from J, leaving 14 bases between. This CDR3 spans 14 amino acids. DNA of the CDR3: TGTGCCAGCAGTTATGAGAGGGAGGTCTACGAGCAGTACTTC. It codes for CASSYEREVYEQYF.

The gene calls are TRBV7-9 and TRBJ1-3; tentative D call: TRBD1 (5 bases). CDR1 and CDR2 (germline): SEHNR, FQNEAQ (reference sequence). Trimming removed 3 bases from V and 2 bases from J, with 17 bases in between. There are 17 residues in the CDR3. CDR3 protein: CASSFFAGTLTGNTIYF. CDR3 in DNA: TGTGCCAGCAGCTTTTTCGCGGGGACGCTTACTGGAAACACCATATATTTT. Drawing the rest from reference TRBV7-9 and TRBJ1-3, the complete variable domain is DTGVSQNPRHKITKRGQNVTFRCDPISEHNRLYWYRQTLGQGPEFLTYFQNEAQLEKSRLLSDRFSAERPKGSFSTLEIQRTEQGDSAMYLCASSFFAGTLTGNTIYFGEGSWLTVV.

This rearrangement joins TRBV5-6 to TRBJ1-5; 9 bases are shared with TRBD1. This CDR3 is 16 amino acids long. The germline V gene encodes CDR1 SGHDT and CDR2 YYEEEE. The junction had 8 bases not matched to a gene; V was cut back by 3 bases and J by 4 bases. The CDR3 sequence: CASSSGTGSRNQPQHF. The CDR3 DNA is TGTGCCAGCAGCTCCGGGACAGGGAGTAGGAATCAGCCCCAGCATTTT.

The CDR3 region has the DNA TGTGCCAGCAGCTTAGCTAGCGGGGGATACCAAGAGACCCAGTACTTC. It specifies CASSLASGGYQETQYF. V usage is TRBV7-2 and J usage is TRBJ2-5, with TRBD2 identical over 9 bases. Germline V gene lookup returns CDR1 SGHTA and CDR2 FQGNSA. V lost 0 bases to trimming and J lost 0 bases; unmatched junction nucleotides: 2. The CDR3 is made up of 16 amino acids.

The gene calls are TRBV27 and TRBJ2-6; D may be TRBD2 (6 bases). Deletions cut 6 bases from V and 0 bases from J, with 18 bases between. In germline, CDR1 is MNHEY, CDR2 SMNVEV (reference sequence). This CDR3 has 18 residues. CDR3 sequence reads: CASRVSGFLLSGANVLTF. The CDR3 region has the DNA TGTGCCAGCAGGGTTAGCGGCTTTCTCCTCTCTGGGGCCAACGTCCTGACTTTC.